A single T cell receptor (beta chain) is shown here with its context. Clones were read by immunoSEQ multiplex PCR, and TCRdb kept only the in-frame ones, dropping some. The table lists 190,000 or so clones, approximately 92% of them singletons. This sample is drawn from a study of control samples from healthy donors and cancer patients. The TCR was taken from a man in his late teens or twenties in good health. The sample comprised blood.

The CDR3 spells CASSVAGTLTEAFF. DNA of the CDR3: TGTGCCAGCAGCGTAGCAGGGACTCTCACTGAAGCTTTCTTT. V gene TRBV9 combines with J gene TRBJ1-1; tentative D call: TRBD1 (5 bases). The CDR3 has 14 residues. Trimming removed 0 bases at V and 4 bases at J, with 10 bases between. The germline V gene has CDR1 SGDLS and CDR2 YYNGEE.